The TCR beta chain described here comes from a study of blood T cell repertoires in COVID-19 (TCRdb year 2020). About the study as a whole: Samples from collaborators originated in the United States, Italy and Spain and spanned both the acute and convalescent phases of COVID-19. The material from the prospective study consisted of cDNA or gDNA derived from T cells, B-cell-depleted T cells, or PBMCs. The repertoires were released in a freely available public database intended as a resource for research on the immune response to SARS-CoV-2. A de-identified subject ID, COVID-19 status, age in years and sex were almost always included in the sample metadata. The dataset comprised deeply sampled blood TCRbeta repertoires from subjects exposed to, actively infected with, or recovered from COVID-19. The samples were drawn from two sources: the first 160 participants of the ongoing ImmuneRACE study, and 1,200 or so subjects contributed by 6 global collaborators. Where available, HLA class I and class II types were obtained from metadata supplied by the sample provider rather than from assay-based typing. Overall results and qualifications from the work: Clinical and demographic metadata were provided uncurated, with the amount varying by source and participant.

As for this clone: There is no known antigen for this receptor. No base qualities exist here, and no much larger clone lies one base off it.

TCRbeta CDR3 regions were amplified from genomic DNA by means of the immunoSEQ Assay, a bias-controlled multiplex PCR. Processing in the source paper ran as follows. Within the assay, amplification of reference gene primers was used to estimate how many nucleated cells each sample contained. To quantify the absolute abundance of each unique TCRbeta CDR3 rearrangement, sequence reads were collapsed and filtered. Productive Simpson clonality was computed per sample as the square root of Simpson's diversity index over productive rearrangements. TCRdb obtained this table from immuneACCESS and retained in-frame rearrangements with V and J assigned. These tables miss some clones; where compared with another copy, unresolved V genes account for less than half of the shortfall, and the remainder is unexplained. That table gives V, J and clone size, and the DNA gave D and trimming. The sample table records fewer than 200,000 clones; roughly 80% of these occur just once. 4.4% of the sample is in the top ten clones.

Participants in the prospective study were enrolled through a virtual design, were aged roughly 18 to 100 years, and lived in roughly 24 United States geographic areas. In the prospective study, cohorts were assigned on the basis of participant-reported clinical history obtained from a screening survey and a study questionnaire. ImmuneRACE Cohort 3 recovered participants were defined by two consecutive negative NP/OP PCR tests, healthcare professional clearance, or symptom resolution. Each participant in the prospective study had whole blood, serum and a nasopharyngeal or oropharyngeal swab collected by mobile phlebotomists. Over a roughly 2-month period, participants in the prospective study had the option of providing additional blood draws and questionnaires. Prospective study blood samples were shipped either frozen or at room temperature before DNA extraction. V is cut by 4 bases and J by 7 bases, and the space between the germline ends is 15 bases. CDR1 is given as SGHAT and CDR2 as FQNNGV, both from the germline V gene. There are 14 amino acids in the CDR3, from cysteine to phenylalanine inclusive. The CDR3 DNA has 42 bases and is translated from base 1.

Input material: PBMCs or T cells enriched from blood (not recorded which). Recombination connected TRBV11-2 to TRBJ2-3; the D gene is perhaps TRBD2, from 6 matching bases. The sequence was obtained from a woman aged 45-59 years who had recovered from COVID-19. The DNA sequence is as follows: TGTGCCAGCAGCTCCCCAGGACTAATCAATACGCAGTATTTT. Translated, it reads CASSSPGLINTQYF. Supplemented by the reference TRBV11-2 and TRBJ2-3 proteins around the CDR3, the complete variable domain is EAGVAQSPRYKIIEKRQSVAFWCNPISGHATLYWYQQILGQGPKLLIQFQNNGVVDDSQLPKDRFSAERLKGVDSTLKIQPAKLEDSAVYLCASSSPGLINTQYFGPGTRLTVL.